The 18 T cell receptor beta chains reported below all come from one sample, sequenced in a study of T cell clones after liver transplantation. The protocol was immunoSEQ multiplex PCR, while the TCRdb copy is restricted to in-frame clones and leaves out a portion. The data show some 60,000 clones, with about two thirds seen just once and over 2.5% held by the top ten. The sequences come from CD4+ T cells from blood, collected at the roughly 15-month timepoint. These receptor sequences come from a human patient who received a liver transplant. Among the T cells, some may be from the graft donor.

The V gene is TRBV7-2, the J gene TRBJ1-3, with a tentative D call TRBD1 (5 bases). The CDR3 loop spans 15 amino acids. Germline V gives CDR1 SGHTA, CDR2 FQGNSA. Trimming shortened V by 2 bases and J by 4 bases, and 12 bases separated the two germline ends. This CDR3 is CASSLFGGVGNTIYF. DNA for the CDR3: TGTGCCAGCAGCTTATTCGGGGGGGTGGGAAACACCATATATTTT. The full variable domain, rest sourced from reference TRBV7-2 and TRBJ1-3, is GAGVSQSPSNKVTEKGKDVELRCDPISGHTALYWYRQSLGQGLEFLIYFQGNSAPDKSGLPSDRFSAERTGGSVSTLTIQRTQQEDSAVYLCASSLFGGVGNTIYFGEGSWLTVV.

The chain recombines TRBV6-5 with TRBJ2-7; D is ambiguous. With 1 base removed from V and 8 bases from J, the gap between germline ends came to 6 bases. The CDR3 has 11 residues. Germline V lookup: CDR1 MNHEY, CDR2 SVGAGI. As DNA, the CDR3 is TGTGCCAGCAGTTACTTAGGACAGCAGTACTTC. Translating gives CASSYLGQQYF.

J is TRBJ1-1 and V is TRBV30; a weak D match, TRBD1 (5 bases). The CDR3 sequence is 13 residues long. Germline V gives CDR1 GTSNPN, CDR2 SVGIG (reference sequence). Trimming took off 0 bases at V and 1 base at J, with 6 bases between the two ends. CDR3 DNA sequence: TGTGCCTGGAGTGTCCAGGGGAACACTGAAGCTTTCTTT. It encodes CAWSVQGNTEAFF.

The chain links TRBV6-1 to TRBJ1-1; weak D call: TRBD1 (5 bases). CDR1 and CDR2 from the germline V gene are MNHNS and SASEGT. The CDR3 consists of 15 residues. The V gene lost 7 bases and the J gene lost 6 bases, with 21 bases spanning the gap. The CDR3 loop is CASTGRGGQNPEAFF. CDR3 DNA: TGTGCCAGCACCGGCCGTGGAGGACAAAACCCTGAAGCTTTCTTT.

The rearrangement joins TRBV6-1 to TRBJ1-5; D ambiguous. The CDR3 length is 13 residues. V was pared by 5 bases and J by 3 bases, with 8 bases between. Per the germline V gene, CDR1 is MNHNS and CDR2 is SASEGT. The CDR3 loop is CASSPEPNQPQHF. The CDR3 region has the DNA TGTGCCAGCAGTCCAGAGCCCAATCAGCCCCAGCATTTT.

The chain carries TRBV2 and TRBJ1-2; unclear D gene. CDR1 SNHLY and CDR2 FYNNEI come from the germline V gene. CDR3 length equals 17 residues. V was shortened by 2 bases and J by 7 bases, with 23 bases between the two germline ends. The CDR3 region is CASSERHSPIPPGGYTF. The CDR3 DNA is TGTGCCAGCAGTGAAAGGCACAGCCCAATTCCCCCGGGTGGCTACACCTTC. Together with reference TRBV2 and TRBJ1-2, the CDR3 gives the full variable domain: EPEVTQTPSHQVTQMGQEVILRCVPISNHLYFYWYRQILGQKVEFLVSFYNNEISEKSEIFDDQFSVERPDGSNFTLKIRSTKLEDSAMYFCASSERHSPIPPGGYTFGSGTRLTVV.

J is TRBJ1-3 and V is TRBV28, with D tentatively TRBD1 (5 bases). CDR1 is MDHEN and CDR2 is SYDVKM in the germline V gene. Deletions cut 7 bases from V and 0 bases from J, with 13 bases between. CDR3 size: 15 residues. The CDR3 region is CASTPGSASGNTIYF. The CDR3 DNA is TGTGCCAGCACCCCAGGGAGCGCCTCTGGAAACACCATATATTTT.

This rearrangement joins TRBV5-1 to TRBJ2-2; no clear D gene. The ends were cut back, 4 bases at V and 7 bases at J, with 11 bases in the middle. The length of the CDR3 is 13 residues. The germline gives CDR1 SGHRS, CDR2 YFSETQ. CDR3 in amino acids: CASSLGPNGELFF. CDR3 nucleotides: TGCGCCAGCAGCCTCGGCCCCAACGGGGAGCTGTTTTTT.

The J gene is TRBJ2-2, the V gene TRBV10-1; 7 bases map to TRBD1. The trim removed 4 bases at V and 5 bases at J, leaving 1 base unmatched. Per germline, CDR1 WNHNN and CDR2 SYGVQD (reference sequence). The CDR3 length is 13 residues. In DNA form, the CDR3 reads TGCGCCAGCAGTGCAGGGGGTACCGGGGAGCTGTTTTTT. Residues: CASSAGGTGELFF.

This chain joins TRBV7-9 and TRBJ2-7, with D possibly being TRBD2 (5 bases). Germline CDR1 reads SEHNR; CDR2 reads FQNEAQ (reference sequence). Trimming stripped 4 bases from V and 5 bases from J, with 6 bases between. The CDR3 sequence is 11 residues long. CDR3 protein: CASSSGDEQYV. DNA of the CDR3: TGTGCCAGCAGCTCCGGGGACGAGCAGTACGTC.

There are a few counts of this clone. This chain uses TRBV7-2 with TRBJ2-4; 7 bases agree with TRBD1. CDR1 and CDR2 (germline): SGHTA, FQGNSA. V lost 1 base and J lost 6; bases outside the gene matches: 3. The CDR3 totals 14 residues. The CDR3 sequence: CASSLDGTANIQYF. The CDR3 nucleotides are TGTGCCAGCAGCTTAGACGGGACAGCAAACATTCAGTACTTC.

The chain joins TRBV6-5 to TRBJ1-2; 8 bases agree with TRBD1. Per germline, CDR1 MNHEY and CDR2 SVGAGI. The CDR3 spans 13 residues. The V and J ends lost 2 bases and 4 bases, in that order; junction bases with no gene match: 0. The chain's CDR3 is CASSYDRGYGYTF. DNA of the CDR3: TGTGCCAGCAGTTACGACAGGGGCTATGGCTACACCTTC.

The chain has TRBV4-2 and TRBJ2-3; TRBD2 matches 8 bases. Germline V gene sequence: CDR1 LGHNA, CDR2 YNFKEQ. J lost 4 bases, V lost 6 bases, and 12 bases had no gene match. This CDR3 contains 16 residues. CDR3 amino acids: CASSLSGGKDADTQYF. CDR3 nucleotide sequence: TGTGCCAGCAGTCTCAGCGGGGGTAAAGATGCAGATACGCAGTATTTT.

There are many counts of this clone. J is TRBJ2-1 and V is TRBV19; a possible D gene is TRBD2 (7 bases). Trimming removed 3 bases at V and 9 bases at J, with 15 bases between. The CDR3 is made up of 14 amino acids. Germline loops: CDR1 LNHDA, CDR2 SQIVND (reference sequence). CDR3 loop: CASSIQGGGAEQFF. CDR3 in DNA: TGTGCCAGTAGTATCCAAGGGGGGGGCGCTGAGCAGTTCTTC. Complete variable domain (other parts from reference TRBV19 and TRBJ2-1): DGGITQSPKYLFRKEGQNVTLSCEQNLNHDAMYWYRQDPGQGLRLIYYSQIVNDFQKGDIAEGYSVSREKKESFPLTVTSAQKNPTAFYLCASSIQGGGAEQFFGPGTRLTVL.

This clone was seen only once. This chain links TRBV7-9 with TRBJ2-7; D unresolved. Per germline, CDR1 SEHNR and CDR2 FQNEAQ (reference sequence). V was clipped by 3 bases and J by 1 base, with 7 bases between them. The CDR3 extends over 13 amino acids. The CDR3: CASSLGESYEQYF. The CDR3 DNA reads as TGTGCCAGCAGCTTGGGCGAGTCCTACGAGCAGTACTTC.

V gene TRBV5-1 combines with J gene TRBJ2-2; D may be TRBD2 (5 bases). The germline gives CDR1 SGHRS, CDR2 YFSETQ. CDR3 length: 15 amino acids. Trimming stripped 6 bases from V and 0 bases from J, with 12 bases between. The chain's CDR3 is CASTPIGANTGELFF. The CDR3 DNA is TGCGCCAGCACCCCGATCGGGGCGAACACCGGGGAGCTGTTTTTT.

The V gene is TRBV11-2, the J gene TRBJ2-1; D unclear. Germline lookup yields CDR1 SGHAT and CDR2 FQNNGV. This CDR3 has 13 residues. Trimming shortened V by 2 bases and J by 10 bases, and 12 bases separated the two germline ends. As DNA, the CDR3 is TGTGCCAGCAGCTTAAATTCGCTTAGGGAGCAGTTCTTC. It codes for CASSLNSLREQFF.

The chain is built from TRBV2 and TRBJ2-2, with D possibly matching TRBD1 (6 bases). Trimming took off 2 bases at V and 7 bases at J, with 14 bases between the two ends. CDR3 length equals 15 residues. Germline V gives CDR1 SNHLY, CDR2 FYNNEI. CDR3 coding DNA: TGTGCCAGCAGTGAATGGGGCAGGGGTGTCGGGGAGCTGTTTTTT. Its protein is CASSEWGRGVGELFF.